This T cell receptor beta chain was recorded in a study of blood T cell repertoires in COVID-19. Study information: In each case, the material was cDNA or gDNA derived from T cells, B-cell-depleted T cells, or PBMCs.

CDR1 is MNHEY, CDR2 SVGEGT, per germline. There are 16 residues in the CDR3. V was cut by 0 bases and J by 6 bases, with 15 bases left in between. The method was immunoSEQ multiplex PCR; TCRdb's version includes in-frame clones alone and lacks a portion of them. The sample shows 200,000 to 250,000 clones, around 82% of them seen only once. The genes are TRBV6-2 or TRBV6-3 and TRBJ1-5; weak D call: TRBD1 (6 bases). The sample was peripheral blood. The sequence derives from an elderly woman with acute or convalescent COVID-19. Written as DNA, the CDR3 is TGTGCCAGCAGTTACTCGATGTCAGGGGACCGTCAGCCCCAGCATTTT. Translation gives CASSYSMSGDRQPQHF.